This T cell receptor beta chain was documented in a study of T cell responses to AZD1222 COVID-19 vaccine. Points from the study as a whole: The study reported that nearly half of spike-specific TCRs target unmutated variant regions.

Some clones are missing from TCRdb's copy, which holds only in-frame ones; the method was immunoSEQ multiplex PCR. Of tens of thousands of clones in the sample, around 90% were seen once. This clone was counted between two and nine times. Its antigen is not known. Trimming stripped 5 bases from V and 4 bases from J, with 16 bases between. Germline V CDR1 and CDR2: MNHEY, SVGAGI. The CDR3 contains 15 residues. The specimen was peripheral blood, collected on day 0 of AZD1222 vaccination. The clonotype was recovered from an adult in good health. The chain is built from TRBV6-5 and TRBJ2-3; a weak D match, TRBD1 (5 bases). The CDR3, as DNA: TGTGCCAGCAGTCGGAGCATCAGGGTCTCAGATACGCAGTATTTT. Its translation is CASSRSIRVSDTQYF.